The 29 T cell receptor beta chains listed next were all sequenced from one sample in a study of T cell repertoires in aging, cancer and after chemotherapy. Rearranged V-D-J TRB sequences were amplified with a mixed TRB-A/B primer pool. TCRdb reprocessed the multiplex PCR reads via MiXCR and lists one record per CDR3 protein. In the table there are over 8,500 distinct CDR3 sequences, around 22% of which are singletons. The template was genomic DNA from peripheral blood, not RNA. Material for sequencing was blood. These receptors were collected from a human donor in good health.

By share of the sample, this clonotype is medium-sized. This chain joins TRBV15 and TRBJ1-4; D perhaps matches TRBD1 (6 bases). The V end was cut by 0 bases, the J end by 8 bases, with 16 bases between. The germline V gene has CDR1 LNHNV and CDR2 YYDKDF (reference sequence). The CDR3 spans 16 residues. The DNA for the CDR3 is TGTGCCACCAGCAGAGATCACGGCAGGGGCGGGGAAAAACTGTTTTTT. It yields the protein CATSRDHGRGGEKLFF.

The V gene is TRBV19, the J gene TRBJ2-2, with TRBD1 identical over 9 bases. The CDR3 contains 16 residues. CDR1 is LNHDA, CDR2 SQIVND, per germline (reference sequence). After removal of 6 bases from V and 6 bases from J, the junction contained 11 bases not matched to a gene. The CDR3 here is CASRLRPGTGPGELFF. DNA for the CDR3: TGTGCCAGTAGATTGAGGCCCGGGACAGGGCCCGGGGAGCTGTTTTTT.

The CDR3 DNA reads TGTGCCAGCACCGGGGGACAGGGGGGGACTGAAGCTTTCTTT. Its translation is CASTGGQGGTEAFF. The chain recombines TRBV27 with TRBJ1-1, with TRBD1 matching 11 bases. CDR3 length equals 14 residues. Trimming removed 7 bases from V and 5 bases from J; junction bases left unmatched: 6. Germline V gene lookup returns CDR1 MNHEY and CDR2 SMNVEV (reference sequence).

The chain recombines TRBV9 with TRBJ1-1; TRBD1 is a possible D gene (5 bases). Germline V gene lookup returns CDR1 SGDLS and CDR2 YYNGEE. The CDR3 is 14 residues long. Trimming pared 4 bases from V and 5 bases from J, leaving 15 bases between. The CDR3 DNA reads as TGTGCCAGCAGCCTGCTGGGAGGGGTAACTGAAGCTTTCTTT. This sequence encodes CASSLLGGVTEAFF.

This clonotype is termed medium-sized. The chain has TRBV7-2 and TRBJ2-3, with 9 bases lining up with TRBD2. J gave up 2 bases and V 5 bases, and 8 bases lay outside the gene matches. Germline V CDR1 and CDR2: SGHTA, FQGNSA. The CDR3 loop spans 16 amino acids. The CDR3 is CASSPRLAGATDTQYF. DNA of the CDR3: TGTGCCAGCAGCCCTCGGTTAGCGGGGGCCACAGATACGCAGTATTTT. The full variable domain, in which reference TRBV7-2 and TRBJ2-3 provide the parts outside the CDR3, is GAGVSQSPSNKVTEKGKDVELRCDPISGHTALYWYRQSLGQGLEFLIYFQGNSAPDKSGLPSDRFSAERTGGSVSTLTIQRTQQEDSAVYLCASSPRLAGATDTQYFGPGTRLTVL.

The genes are TRBV7-2 and TRBJ1-3; 9 bases line up with TRBD1. CDR3 length: 15 residues. Germline lookup yields CDR1 SGHTA and CDR2 FQGNSA. J was trimmed by 6 bases and V by 5 bases; bases with no gene match: 8. The CDR3 DNA follows: TGTGCCAGCAGCCCCGGGACAGGGTATGAAAACACCATATATTTT. Its translation: CASSPGTGYENTIYF.

The chain is built from TRBV6-2 or TRBV6-3 and TRBJ2-7, with 11 positions matching TRBD2. Germline CDR1 is MNHEY and CDR2 is SVGEGT. V shed 5 bases and J 2 bases; nucleotides not matched to a gene: 2. This CDR3 has 14 residues. For the CDR3, the DNA is TGTGCCAGCAGTGTAGCGGGAGGGGCCTACGAGCAGTACTTC. Amino acids: CASSVAGGAYEQYF.

This clonotype came up once. This clone may be a read error of a much larger clone one base away. This chain connects TRBV12-3 or TRBV12-4 to TRBJ2-7; TRBD2 agrees at 11 bases. V gave up 3 bases and J gave up 7 bases; unmatched junction bases: 2. CDR3 length: 13 amino acids. The CDR3: CASSFTSGSEQYF. The CDR3 DNA reads TGTGCCAGCAGTTTTACTAGCGGGAGTGAGCAGTACTTC.

This clonotype was counted between two and nine times. The chain uses TRBV24-1 and TRBJ2-3, with D unresolved. Trimming stripped 4 bases from V and 0 bases from J, with 10 bases between. Germline V gene lookup returns CDR1 KGHDR and CDR2 SFDVKD. The CDR3 is made up of 15 amino acids. The CDR3 DNA reads as TGTGCCACCAGTGACTCAGGATCTAGCACAGATACGCAGTATTTT. Protein: CATSDSGSSTDTQYF.

This clonotype was observed a few times. V and J are TRBV4-3 and TRBJ2-5; 14 nucleotides agree with TRBD2. CDR3 size: 16 residues. In germline, CDR1 is LGHNA, CDR2 YSLEER. With V trimmed by 0 bases and J by 4 bases, 1 base remained unmatched. CDR3 sequence: CASSQEGLAGGETQYF. CDR3 coding DNA: TGCGCCAGCAGCCAAGAAGGACTAGCGGGAGGAGAGACCCAGTACTTC.

The gene calls are TRBV21-1 and TRBJ2-2; the table's D gene call, TRBD2, was not cross checked with the DNA. TRBV21-1 constitutes a pseudogene. The CDR3 consists of 17 residues. The CDR3 bases are TGTGCCAGCGGACGGCTCGGTAGCGGGGCGAACACCGGGGAGCTGTTTTTT. This gives the protein CASGRLGSGANTGELFF.

Note on this clonotype: This could be a read error, since a much larger clone is one nucleotide away. The rearrangement uses TRBV6-2 or TRBV6-3 and TRBJ2-2; 9 bases agree with TRBD2. The CDR3 consists of 18 residues. Germline-derived CDR1 and CDR2 are MNHEY and SVGEGT. The CDR3: CAISDSLQTSGGTGELFF. The CDR3 nucleotides are TGTGCCATCAGTGATTCCCTGCAGACTAGCGGCGGCACCGGGGAGCTGTTTTTT.

V and J are TRBV5-1 and TRBJ2-3, with TRBD2 identical over 8 bases. Germline CDR1 SGHRS, CDR2 YFSETQ. The CDR3 contains 15 residues. J lost 3 bases, V lost 5 bases, and 8 bases had no gene match. The DNA for the CDR3 is TGCGCCAGCAGTTACCCGGGACTAGTAACAGATACGCAGTATTTT. As protein: CASSYPGLVTDTQYF.

The chain carries TRBV4-2 and TRBJ2-7, with D possibly TRBD1 on 6 matching bases. Germline assignment: CDR1 LGHNA and CDR2 YNFKEQ. V gave up 3 bases and J gave up 2 bases, with 17 bases separating them. The CDR3 extends over 16 amino acids. The CDR3 reads CASSQQGRGVAYEQYF. Here the CDR3 DNA reads TGTGCCAGCAGCCAGCAGGGGCGTGGGGTAGCCTACGAGCAGTACTTC.

V is TRBV20-1 and J is TRBJ2-5, with 10 bases lining up with TRBD1. V dropped 1 base and J dropped 5; count of bases not matched to a gene: 7. The CDR3 loop spans 15 amino acids. CDR1 and CDR2 (germline): DFQATT, SNEGSKA (reference sequence). The CDR3 reads CSARAAGQGRETQYF. CDR3 coding DNA: TGCAGTGCTAGAGCGGCGGGACAGGGGAGGGAGACCCAGTACTTC.

Details on this clonotype: It may be a read error: a sequence one base away is much more abundant. J is TRBJ2-1 and V is TRBV20-1; 7 bases are shared with TRBD2. The length of the CDR3 is 11 residues. The V gene end was trimmed by 6 bases and the J gene end by 8 bases; junction bases not matched to a gene: 4. Germline-derived CDR1 and CDR2 are DFQATT and SNEGSKA (reference sequence). The CDR3 sequence is CSATGLYEQFF. CDR3 coding DNA: TGCAGTGCAACGGGACTATATGAGCAGTTCTTC.

This clonotype was picked up a small number of times. J is TRBJ1-1 and V is TRBV27; no clear D. Germline CDR1 reads MNHEY; CDR2 reads SMNVEV (reference sequence). The CDR3 length is 16 residues. V lost 5 bases and J 0 bases, leaving 16 bases between the germline ends. This CDR3 reads CASSPIGIGVNTEAFF. The CDR3 DNA follows: TGTGCCAGCAGTCCCATTGGGATTGGGGTGAACACTGAAGCTTTCTTT.

This clonotype was observed once. The genes are TRBV4-3 and TRBJ2-5; 11 bases match TRBD1. The CDR3 extends over 15 amino acids. Germline V gene data show CDR1 as LGHNA and CDR2 as YSLEER. Trimming at V came to 4 bases and at J to 5 bases, leaving 6 bases not matched to a gene. In DNA, the CDR3 is TGCGCCAGCAGCCCCGGGACAGGGGGTTCGGAGACCCAGTACTTC. Residues: CASSPGTGGSETQYF.

V is TRBV7-6 and J is TRBJ2-2; 9 bases are a match to TRBD1. CDR3 length equals 15 residues. Trimming took 5 bases from V and 1 from J; bases not matched to a gene: 2. CDR1 SGHVS and CDR2 FNYEAQ come from the germline V gene. Here the CDR3 reads CASSRQGGNTGELFF. In DNA form, the CDR3 reads TGTGCCAGCAGCCGACAGGGGGGGAACACCGGGGAGCTGTTTTTT.

The chain combines TRBV20-1 with TRBJ2-1; tentative D call: TRBD2 (7 bases). Between the trimmed V and J ends, which lost 1 base and 3 bases, there was a span of 10 bases. The CDR3 loop spans 14 amino acids. CDR1 is DFQATT, CDR2 SNEGSKA, per germline (reference sequence). This CDR3 is CSARGEGDYNEQFF. CDR3 nucleotide sequence: TGCAGTGCTAGAGGGGAGGGGGACTACAATGAGCAGTTCTTC.

As regards this clonotype: A read error may be the cause here, since a much bigger clone is one base away. The chain's CDR3 is CASSLRVQREQFF. The CDR3 DNA reads TGTGCCAGTAGTCTACGGGTCCAGCGGGAGCAGTTCTTC. The chain joins TRBV19 to TRBJ2-1; tentatively, D is TRBD2 (5 bases). The CDR3 length is 13 residues. With 5 bases removed from V and 10 bases from J, the gap between germline ends came to 15 bases. Per the germline V gene, CDR1 is LNHDA and CDR2 is SQIVND (reference sequence).

Comment on this clonotype: A much larger clone is a single base away; this may be a read error. For the CDR3, the DNA is TGTGCCAGCAGGAGACAGGGGGCGCAAACCGGGGAGCTGTTTTTT. As protein: CASRRQGAQTGELFF. The chain carries TRBV6-5 and TRBJ2-2; 10 nucleotides agree with TRBD1. CDR1 and CDR2 from the germline V gene are MNHEY and SVGAGI. Trimming cost V 6 bases and J 5 bases; bases outside gene matches: 6. This CDR3 is 15 amino acids long.

V usage is TRBV12-3 or TRBV12-4 and J usage is TRBJ2-1; a possible D gene is TRBD1 (6 bases). The CDR3 loop spans 15 amino acids. V lost 8 bases to trimming and J lost 6 bases, with 20 bases between them. In nucleotides, the CDR3 is TGTGCCAGCTCGAAAACCCAGCTAGGGGGCAATGAGCAGTTCTTC. Its protein product is CASSKTQLGGNEQFF.

V and J are TRBV28 and TRBJ2-1; tentative D call: TRBD1 (5 bases). V lost 7 bases to trimming and J lost 3 bases, with 19 bases between them. This CDR3 spans 16 amino acids. CDR1 and CDR2 (germline): MDHEN, SYDVKM. CDR3 nucleotides: TGTGCCAGCACCTGGCAGGGTAGCAGGGTCTACAATGAGCAGTTCTTC. This sequence encodes CASTWQGSRVYNEQFF.

In this sample, this clonotype turned up a few times. The rearrangement links TRBV30 to TRBJ2-5, with 9 nucleotides matching TRBD2. There are 15 residues in the CDR3. Trimming removed 4 bases from V and 2 bases from J; junction bases left unmatched: 8. In germline, CDR1 is GTSNPN, CDR2 SVGIG (reference sequence). For the CDR3, the DNA is TGTGCCTGGAATCCGCTAGCGGGAAATCAAGAGACCCAGTACTTC. Its protein is CAWNPLAGNQETQYF.

This clonotype is medium-sized in the sample. The chain combines TRBV19 with TRBJ2-2; perhaps TRBD2 as D (5 bases). In germline, CDR1 is LNHDA, CDR2 SQIVND (reference sequence). The CDR3 totals 16 residues. V was pared by 7 bases and J by 4 bases, with 19 bases between. CDR3 in DNA: TGTGCCAGTACCATCAAGCTTCCGAGCGGCACCGGGGAGCTGTTTTTT. The encoded protein is CASTIKLPSGTGELFF.

By its share, this clonotype is medium-sized. The chain joins TRBV6-1 to TRBJ1-2; D gene uncertain. Germline CDR1 reads MNHNS; CDR2 reads SASEGT. CDR3 length: 13 residues. Trimming pared 5 bases from V and 2 bases from J, leaving 9 bases between. In nucleotides, the CDR3 is TGTGCCAGCAGTAACCGGGAGAACTATGGCTACACCTTC. This encodes CASSNRENYGYTF.

By share of the sample, this clonotype is medium-sized. The chain recombines TRBV7-9 with TRBJ2-3; TRBD2 is a possible D gene (6 bases). The CDR3 spans 13 residues. Trimming removed 8 bases at V and 1 base at J, with 10 bases between. Germline V gene lookup returns CDR1 SEHNR and CDR2 FQNEAQ (reference sequence). The CDR3 spells CASLAWGTDTQYF. For the CDR3, the DNA is TGTGCCAGCCTAGCGTGGGGCACAGATACGCAGTATTTT.

This clonotype was observed a few times. V usage is TRBV7-2 and J usage is TRBJ1-1; 8 bases fit TRBD1. The CDR3 sequence is 13 residues long. Per the germline V gene, CDR1 is SGHTA and CDR2 is FQGNSA. J gave up 6 bases and V 5 bases, and 5 bases lay outside the gene matches. As DNA, the CDR3 is TGTGCCAGCAGCCACAGGGGGTTTTCTGAAGCTTTCTTT. Protein: CASSHRGFSEAFF.